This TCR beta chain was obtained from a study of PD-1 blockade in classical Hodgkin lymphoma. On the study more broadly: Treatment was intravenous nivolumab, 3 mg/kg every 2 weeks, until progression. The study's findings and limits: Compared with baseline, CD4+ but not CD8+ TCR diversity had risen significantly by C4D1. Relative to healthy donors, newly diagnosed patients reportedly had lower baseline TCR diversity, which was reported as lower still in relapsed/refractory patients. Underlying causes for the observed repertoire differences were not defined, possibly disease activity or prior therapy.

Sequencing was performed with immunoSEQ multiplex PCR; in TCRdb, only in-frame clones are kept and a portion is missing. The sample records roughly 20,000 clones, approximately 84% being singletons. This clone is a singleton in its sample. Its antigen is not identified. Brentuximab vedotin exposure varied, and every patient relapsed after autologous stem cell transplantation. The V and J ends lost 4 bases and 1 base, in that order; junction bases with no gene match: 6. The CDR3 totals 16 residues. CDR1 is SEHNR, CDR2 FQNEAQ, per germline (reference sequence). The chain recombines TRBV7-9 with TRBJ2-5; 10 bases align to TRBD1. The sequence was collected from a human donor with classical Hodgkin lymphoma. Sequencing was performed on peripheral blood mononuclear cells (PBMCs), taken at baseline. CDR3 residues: CASSSTGQGPQETQYF. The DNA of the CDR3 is TGTGCCAGCAGCTCCACGGGACAGGGGCCCCAAGAGACCCAGTACTTC.